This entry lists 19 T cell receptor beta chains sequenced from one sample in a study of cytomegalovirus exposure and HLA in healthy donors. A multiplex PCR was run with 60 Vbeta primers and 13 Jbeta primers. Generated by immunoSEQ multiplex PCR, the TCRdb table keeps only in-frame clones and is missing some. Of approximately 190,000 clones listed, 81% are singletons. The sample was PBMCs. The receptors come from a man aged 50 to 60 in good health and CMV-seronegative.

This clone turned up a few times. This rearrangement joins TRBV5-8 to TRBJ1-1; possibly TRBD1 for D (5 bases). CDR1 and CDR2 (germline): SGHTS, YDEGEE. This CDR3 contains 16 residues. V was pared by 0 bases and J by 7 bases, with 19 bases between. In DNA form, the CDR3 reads TGTGCCAGCAGCTTGGGTCGCGGGGCAGAGGTTTATGAAGCTTTCTTT. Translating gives CASSLGRGAEVYEAFF.

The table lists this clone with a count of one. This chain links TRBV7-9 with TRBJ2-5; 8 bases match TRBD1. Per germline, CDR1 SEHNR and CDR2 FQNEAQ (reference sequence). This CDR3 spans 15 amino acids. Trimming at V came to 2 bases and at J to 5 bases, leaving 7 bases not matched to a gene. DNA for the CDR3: TGTGCCAGCAGCTTACGACAGGGGCTAGGGGAGACCCAGTACTTC. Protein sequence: CASSLRQGLGETQYF.

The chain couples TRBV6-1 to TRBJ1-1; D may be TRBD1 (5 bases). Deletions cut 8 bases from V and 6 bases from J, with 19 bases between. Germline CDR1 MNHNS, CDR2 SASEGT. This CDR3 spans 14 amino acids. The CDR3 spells CASPAPGLPSEAFF. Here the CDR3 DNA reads TGTGCCAGCCCGGCTCCAGGGCTGCCGTCTGAAGCTTTCTTT.

CDR3 amino acids: CASNPPRPWSPLHF. The CDR3 DNA follows: TGTGCCAGCAACCCGCCTAGGCCCTGGTCACCCCTCCACTTT. The chain recombines TRBV6-5 with TRBJ1-6; unclear D gene. The CDR3 spans 14 residues. Deletions cut 7 bases from V and 10 bases from J, with 17 bases between. The germline gives CDR1 MNHEY, CDR2 SVGAGI.

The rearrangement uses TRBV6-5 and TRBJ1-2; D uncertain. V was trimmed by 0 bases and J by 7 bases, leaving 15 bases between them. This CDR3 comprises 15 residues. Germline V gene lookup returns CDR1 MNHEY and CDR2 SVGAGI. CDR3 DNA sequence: TGTGCCAGCAGTTACTCGGCCCATCTCTCCTTTGGCTACACCTTC. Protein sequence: CASSYSAHLSFGYTF.

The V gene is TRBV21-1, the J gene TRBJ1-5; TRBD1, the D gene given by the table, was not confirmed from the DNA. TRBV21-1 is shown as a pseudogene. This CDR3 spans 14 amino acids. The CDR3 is CASRPPQGNQPQHF. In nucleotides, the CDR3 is TGTGCCAGCAGGCCCCCGCAGGGCAATCAGCCCCAGCATTTT.

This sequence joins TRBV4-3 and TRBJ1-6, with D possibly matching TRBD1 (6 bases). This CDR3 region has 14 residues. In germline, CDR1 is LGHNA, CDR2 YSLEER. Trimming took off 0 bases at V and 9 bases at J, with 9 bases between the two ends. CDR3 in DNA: TGCGCCAGCAGCCAAGAGGGGGCAGGTTCACCCCTCCACTTT. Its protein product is CASSQEGAGSPLHF.

Here the CDR3 reads CASSLAPGEGNQPQHF. The CDR3 DNA reads as TGCGCCAGCAGCTTGGCCCCAGGCGAAGGCAATCAGCCCCAGCATTTT. V usage is TRBV5-1 and J usage is TRBJ1-5; no definite D call. Trimming cost V 0 bases and J 2 bases, with 12 bases left between them. Germline CDR1 is SGHRS and CDR2 is YFSETQ. The CDR3 spans 16 residues.

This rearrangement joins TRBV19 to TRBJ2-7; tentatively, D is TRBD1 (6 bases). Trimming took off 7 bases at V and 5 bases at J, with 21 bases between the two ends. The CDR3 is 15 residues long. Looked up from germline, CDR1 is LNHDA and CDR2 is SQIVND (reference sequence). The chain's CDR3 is CASKDGTISGDEQYF. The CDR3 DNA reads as TGTGCCAGTAAGGATGGGACAATTTCCGGAGACGAGCAGTACTTC.

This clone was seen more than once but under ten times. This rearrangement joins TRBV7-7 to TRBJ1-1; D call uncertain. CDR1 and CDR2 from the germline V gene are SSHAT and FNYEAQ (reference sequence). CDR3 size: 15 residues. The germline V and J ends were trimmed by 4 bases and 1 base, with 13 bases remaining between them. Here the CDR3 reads CASSSGGRGNTEAFF. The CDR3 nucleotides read TGTGCCAGCAGCTCTGGAGGGAGAGGGAACACTGAAGCTTTCTTT.

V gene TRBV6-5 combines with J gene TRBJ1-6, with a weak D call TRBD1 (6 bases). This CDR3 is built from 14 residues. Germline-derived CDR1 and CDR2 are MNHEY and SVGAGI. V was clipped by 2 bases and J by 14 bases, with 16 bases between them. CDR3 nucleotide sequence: TGTGCCAGCAGTTACGATGGTGGGGGCCCGGCCCTCCACTTT. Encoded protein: CASSYDGGGPALHF.

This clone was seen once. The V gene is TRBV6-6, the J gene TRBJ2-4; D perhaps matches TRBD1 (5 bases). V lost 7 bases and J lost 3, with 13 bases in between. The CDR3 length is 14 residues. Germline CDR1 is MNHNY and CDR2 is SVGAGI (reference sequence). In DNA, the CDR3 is TGTGCCAGCATCAGGTCCAGGGACAAAAACATTCAGTACTTC. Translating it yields CASIRSRDKNIQYF.

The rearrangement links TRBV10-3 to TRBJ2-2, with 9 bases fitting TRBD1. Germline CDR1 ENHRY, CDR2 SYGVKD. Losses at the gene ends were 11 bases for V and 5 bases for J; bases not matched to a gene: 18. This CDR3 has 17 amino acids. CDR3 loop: CAAQTGTGLVWTGELFF. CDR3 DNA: TGTGCCGCACAAACCGGGACAGGGCTCGTTTGGACCGGGGAGCTGTTTTTT.

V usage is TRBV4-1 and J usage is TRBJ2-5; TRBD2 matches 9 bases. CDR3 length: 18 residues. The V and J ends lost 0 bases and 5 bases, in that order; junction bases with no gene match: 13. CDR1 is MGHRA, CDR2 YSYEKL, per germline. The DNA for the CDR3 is TGCGCCAGCAGCCAAGATCATCTGACTAGCGGTAAAGAGGAGACCCAGTACTTC. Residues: CASSQDHLTSGKEETQYF.

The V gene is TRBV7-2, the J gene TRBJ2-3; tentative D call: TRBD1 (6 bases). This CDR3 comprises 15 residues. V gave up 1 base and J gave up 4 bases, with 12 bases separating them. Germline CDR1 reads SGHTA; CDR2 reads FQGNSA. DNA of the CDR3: TGTGCCAGCAGCTTAGGGGGGCCGGGCCCAGATACGCAGTATTTT. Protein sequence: CASSLGGPGPDTQYF. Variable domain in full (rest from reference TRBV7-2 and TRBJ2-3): GAGVSQSPSNKVTEKGKDVELRCDPISGHTALYWYRQSLGQGLEFLIYFQGNSAPDKSGLPSDRFSAERTGGSVSTLTIQRTQQEDSAVYLCASSLGGPGPDTQYFGPGTRLTVL.

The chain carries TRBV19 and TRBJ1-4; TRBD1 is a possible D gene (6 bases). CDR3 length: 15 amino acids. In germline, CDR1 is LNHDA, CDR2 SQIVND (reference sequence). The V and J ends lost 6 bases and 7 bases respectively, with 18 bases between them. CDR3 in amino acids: CASRGTGSLSEKLFF. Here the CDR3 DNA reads TGTGCCAGTAGAGGAACAGGGTCTTTAAGTGAAAAACTGTTTTTT.

Here the CDR3 DNA reads TGCGCCAGCAGCTTGGCCGCAGGGATTACCTACGAGCAGTACTTC. This codes for CASSLAAGITYEQYF. The chain links TRBV5-1 to TRBJ2-7; TRBD1 is a possible D gene (5 bases). Germline CDR1 SGHRS, CDR2 YFSETQ. CDR3 length: 15 amino acids. V was shortened by 0 bases and J by 2 bases, with 12 bases between the two germline ends.

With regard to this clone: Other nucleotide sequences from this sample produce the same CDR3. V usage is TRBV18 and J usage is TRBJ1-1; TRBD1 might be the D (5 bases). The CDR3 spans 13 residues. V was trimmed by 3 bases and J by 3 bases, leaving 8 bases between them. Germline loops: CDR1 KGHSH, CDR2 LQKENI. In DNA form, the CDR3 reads TGTGCCAGCTCACCCGACAGATACACTGAAGCTTTCTTT. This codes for CASSPDRYTEAFF.

The CDR3 DNA reads as TGTGCCAGCAGTTCCTCGCGCGGTTTGAGCACTGAAGCTTTCTTT. Its protein product is CASSSSRGLSTEAFF. V usage is TRBV27 and J usage is TRBJ1-1; D remains unclear. The CDR3 loop spans 15 amino acids. V was pared by 4 bases and J by 4 bases, with 16 bases between. In germline, CDR1 is MNHEY, CDR2 SMNVEV (reference sequence).